Listed below are T cell receptor beta chains from one sample, sequenced in a study of control samples from healthy donors and cancer patients. Clones were sequenced by immunoSEQ multiplex PCR, and TCRdb holds only the in-frame ones, with some missing. The sample holds about 130,000 clones, 85% to 95% seen once. The sample comprised PBMCs. The receptors here all came from an elderly man with head and neck cancer. Both conserved end residues are trimmed from each CDR3.

TRBV30 AWRGLPAGGFSYNEQF
TRBV5-1 ASSTSGTGEGYT
TRBV7-2 ASSLVAGGQETQY
TRBV27 ASSPTVTYGYT
TRBV15 ATSRDRTVTSGEQF
TRBV19 ASSIVWGNTEAF
TRBV27 ATRGVPEYGYT
TRBV5-4 ASSNGQGNTEAF
TRBV7-9 ASSLGPTGTFYRYYEQY
TRBV24-1 ATSDRTSGGLNTGELF
TRBV25-1 ASSVPGGREQY
TRBV5-1 ASSFSGAFPTDTQY
TRBV9 ASSVDARTDTQY
TRBV7-8 ASSGQYNQPQH
TRBV7-2 ASSLRTIWGHGYT
TRBV12-3/TRBV12-4 ASSQTGYFGYT
TRBV5-6 ASSRDLGAGELF
TRBV18 ASSLPRNEKLF
TRBV6-2/TRBV6-3 ASSYYWTQNTEAF
TRBV5-1 ASSEGTGANVLT
TRBV29-1 SIPPGRGYNEQF